The sequence of this T cell receptor beta chain was determined in a study of response to subunit inactivated influenza vaccine. Findings and caveats of the study: Each seasonal flu vaccination may recruit only limited new T cells, authors suggested.

TCRdb reprocessed the RT-PCR reads via MiXCR and lists one record per CDR3 protein. The sample records around 500,000 distinct CDR3 sequences, 9.5% to 12% being singletons. To note about this clonotype: The antigen is unknown.

Sequencing used PBMCs from blood, obtained more than 35 days after vaccination. The clonotype comes from a man between 50 and 59 years old who received an inactivated influenza vaccine.

The CDR3 protein is CASSGRQGAYNSPLHF. CDR3 bases: TGTGCCAGCAGCGGGCGACAGGGGGCCTATAATTCACCCCTCCACTTT. The V gene is TRBV13, the J gene TRBJ1-6; 9 nucleotides agree with TRBD1. This CDR3 contains 16 residues. With V trimmed by 5 bases and J by 2 bases, 4 bases remained unmatched. Germline values: CDR1 PRHDT, CDR2 FYEKMQ (reference sequence).